The 24 T cell receptor beta chains below were found in one sample sequenced in a study of CD8 T cells in ankylosing spondylitis. TCRdb used MiXCR to reprocess the 5' RACE reads, holding one entry per CDR3 protein. Among about 220,000 distinct CDR3 sequences listed, approximately 10% were seen once. The sample was blood, either unsorted or a sorted T cell fraction (not recorded which). The receptors come from a male donor with ankylosing spondylitis or in good health (not recorded which).

This clonotype was detected ten times or more. The V and J genes are TRBV5-1 and TRBJ2-2; D gene unclear. The V gene lost 0 bases and the J gene lost 4 bases, with 10 bases spanning the gap. Germline values: CDR1 SGHRS, CDR2 YFSETQ. The CDR3 length is 15 residues. The CDR3 spells CASSLEATGTGELFF. The CDR3 DNA is TGCGCCAGCAGCTTGGAGGCGACGGGCACCGGGGAGCTGTTTTTT.

This clonotype was counted ten times or more. The chain is built from TRBV20-1 and TRBJ1-5; weak D call: TRBD1 (5 bases). Germline-derived CDR1 and CDR2 are DFQATT and SNEGSKA (reference sequence). The CDR3 covers 13 residues. V lost 4 bases, J lost 2 bases, and 9 bases lay in between. The CDR3 sequence is CSAKRGGNQPQHF. In nucleotides, the CDR3 is TGCAGTGCTAAGAGGGGCGGCAATCAGCCCCAGCATTTT.

This clonotype was counted a single time. As DNA, the CDR3 is TGCAGCGTTTCTACAGGGACCTCTGGGGCCAACGTCCTGACTTTC. Protein sequence: CSVSTGTSGANVLTF. This sequence joins TRBV29-1 and TRBJ2-6; D might be TRBD1 (6 bases). V lost 5 bases and J lost 0, with 11 bases in between. CDR1 and CDR2 (germline): SQVTM, ANQGSEA. The CDR3 is 15 residues long.

In this sample, this clonotype turned up many times. The genes are TRBV5-1 and TRBJ2-3, with 9 bases matching TRBD2. This CDR3 spans 18 amino acids. CDR1 is SGHRS and CDR2 is YFSETQ in the germline V gene. The ends lost 7 bases at V and 3 bases at J; junction bases unmatched: 18. This chain's CDR3 is CASRELSGGLIGTDTQYF. The DNA of the CDR3 is TGCGCCAGCCGGGAGCTGAGCGGGGGGCTAATAGGGACAGATACGCAGTATTTT.

This clonotype was counted at least ten times. The rearrangement joins TRBV3-1 to TRBJ2-3, with D tentatively TRBD1 or TRBD2 (5 bases each). CDR3 length: 12 residues. Between the trimmed V and J ends, which lost 3 bases and 4 bases, there was a span of 5 bases. Germline V gene lookup returns CDR1 LGHDT and CDR2 YNNKEL (reference sequence). CDR3 in DNA: TGTGCCAGCAGCCAGGGGGCAGATACGCAGTATTTT. Translated: CASSQGADTQYF.

Remarks on this clonotype: A much larger clone differs from this one at a single base, so this may be a read error. This rearrangement joins TRBV7-3 to TRBJ2-5; the match to TRBD1 covers 8 bases. The V and J ends lost 3 bases and 7 bases, in that order; junction bases with no gene match: 7. Germline assignment: CDR1 SGHTA and CDR2 FQGTGA. There are 14 residues in the CDR3. Here the CDR3 DNA reads TGTGCCAGCAGCTTTCAGGGGGCTGGAGGGACCCAGTACTTC. Protein sequence: CASSFQGAGGTQYF.

This clonotype came up many times. The chain recombines TRBV5-1 with TRBJ2-7; D may be TRBD1 (5 bases). In germline, CDR1 is SGHRS, CDR2 YFSETQ. There are 14 residues in the CDR3. Trimming shortened V by 0 bases and J by 5 bases, and 12 bases separated the two germline ends. The CDR3: CASSLGQSTDEQYF. The CDR3 DNA is TGCGCCAGCAGCTTGGGACAGTCGACCGACGAGCAGTACTTC.

This clonotype came up many times. The chain is built from TRBV12-3 or TRBV12-4 and TRBJ2-3, with 9 positions matching TRBD1. The CDR3 covers 17 residues. J lost 2 bases, V lost 0 bases, and 6 bases had no gene match. CDR3: CASSLAFTGGNTDTQYF. The CDR3 region has the DNA TGTGCCAGCAGTTTAGCGTTTACAGGGGGCAACACAGATACGCAGTATTTT.

This chain uses TRBV30 with TRBJ1-4; D is ambiguous. This CDR3 is built from 12 residues. Trimming pared 2 bases from V and 7 bases from J, leaving 8 bases between. Germline values: CDR1 GTSNPN, CDR2 SVGIG (reference sequence). The chain's CDR3 is CAWSSQSEKLFF. DNA for the CDR3: TGTGCCTGGAGTTCCCAATCTGAAAAACTGTTTTTT.

This clonotype was seen repeatedly, ten times or more. This chain joins TRBV9 and TRBJ1-2; maybe TRBD1 (6 bases). The germline V gene encodes CDR1 SGDLS and CDR2 YYNGEE. CDR3 length: 15 residues. V shed 2 bases and J shed 4 bases, with 15 bases lying between them. The CDR3 DNA follows: TGTGCCAGCAGCGTCTACGTGGGGGCATCCTATGGCTACACCTTC. Translating gives CASSVYVGASYGYTF.

The chain links TRBV18 to TRBJ2-7; D remains unclear. The CDR3 consists of 13 residues. The germline V gene encodes CDR1 KGHSH and CDR2 LQKENI. V lost 2 bases to trimming and J lost 3 bases, with 8 bases between them. The CDR3: CASSPTSGYEQYF. The CDR3, as DNA: TGTGCCAGCTCACCAACTTCGGGCTACGAGCAGTACTTC. Supplemented by reference TRBV18 and TRBJ2-7, the full variable domain reads NAGVMQNPRHLVRRRGQEARLRCSPMKGHSHVYWYRQLPEEGLKFMVYLQKENIIDESGMPKERFSAEFPKEGPSILRIQQVVRGDSAAYFCASSPTSGYEQYFGPGTRLTVT.

Remarks on this clonotype: This may be a read error: a much more frequent sequence differs by one nucleotide. The V gene is TRBV20-1, the J gene TRBJ2-7; D unclear. Germline V lookup: CDR1 DFQATT, CDR2 SNEGSKA (reference sequence). CDR3 size: 14 residues. CDR3: CSATREGSSCEQYF. The CDR3 DNA sequence: TGCAGTGCTACCCGAGAAGGGTCTTCCTGCGAGCAGTACTTC.

The chain is built from TRBV5-1 and TRBJ2-5; 9 positions agree with TRBD1. CDR3 length: 14 amino acids. With V trimmed by 2 bases and J by 4 bases, 3 bases remained unmatched. Germline V lookup: CDR1 SGHRS, CDR2 YFSETQ. The CDR3 spells CASSLTDRGETQYF. CDR3 DNA sequence: TGCGCCAGCAGCTTAACGGACAGGGGAGAGACCCAGTACTTC.

The table lists this clonotype with many counts. The gene calls are TRBV24-1 and TRBJ1-1; D not certain. The CDR3 totals 13 residues. V dropped 3 bases and J dropped 3 bases, with 7 bases sitting between them. Germline CDR1 and CDR2: KGHDR and SFDVKD. The CDR3 loop reads CATSDTAYTEAFF. The CDR3, as DNA: TGTGCCACCAGTGATACAGCTTACACTGAAGCTTTCTTT.

For this clonotype: With a much larger clone just one base away, this may be a read error. The J gene is TRBJ2-2, the V gene TRBV5-1, with TRBD2 identical over 11 bases. Unmatched junction bases numbered 6, after V lost 1 base and J lost 4 bases. Germline values: CDR1 SGHRS, CDR2 YFSETQ. CDR3 length equals 17 residues. The DNA of the CDR3 is TGCGCCAGCAGCTTGTTTAGCGGGGGGGCTCGCACCGGGGAGCTGTTTTTT. As protein: CASSLFSGGARTGELFF.

Concerning this clonotype: A much larger clone lies a single base off, so this may be a read error. The chain links TRBV20-1 to TRBJ2-5; the D gene is possibly TRBD2 (5 bases). This CDR3 region has 16 residues. Germline V CDR1 and CDR2: DFQATT, SNEGSKA (reference sequence). The CDR3 is CSARRAADGFQETQHF. The DNA for the CDR3 is TGCAGTGCTAGGAGGGCAGCGGATGGCTTCCAAGAGACCCAGCACTTC.

For this clonotype: Just one base apart from a much larger clone, this may be a read error. The gene calls are TRBV20-1 and TRBJ1-5; D is undetermined. Deletions cut 2 bases from V and 1 base from J, with 15 bases between. Germline CDR1 is DFQATT and CDR2 is SNEGSKA (reference sequence). The CDR3 runs 16 residues. The CDR3 DNA reads TGCAGTGCTAGATTACCCGTCGAGAGGAGCAATCAGCCCCAGCATTTT. This sequence encodes CSARLPVERSNQPQHF.

This clonotype has at least ten counts. The CDR3 loop reads CASSREGLLGKFF. Here the CDR3 DNA reads TGTGCCAGCAGCAGAGAGGGACTGTTGGGGAAGTTCTTC. This sequence joins TRBV5-5 and TRBJ2-1; D possibly corresponds to TRBD2 (6 bases). Trimming pared 4 bases from V and 14 bases from J, leaving 19 bases between. This CDR3 spans 13 amino acids. CDR1 is SGHKS and CDR2 is YYEKEE in the germline V gene (reference sequence). The full variable domain, in which reference TRBV5-5 and TRBJ2-1 provide the parts outside the CDR3, is DAGVTQSPTHLIKTRGQQVTLRCSPISGHKSVSWYQQVLGQGPQFIFQYYEKEERGRGNFPDRFSARQFPNYSSELNVNALLLGDSALYLCASSREGLLGKFFGPGTRLTVL.

This clonotype was found a few times. The chain is built from TRBV28 and TRBJ1-6; 9 bases map to TRBD1. Germline loops: CDR1 MDHEN, CDR2 SYDVKM. The CDR3 sequence is 15 residues long. J lost 9 bases, V lost 4 bases, and 7 bases had no gene match. The CDR3 spells CASSSLGDRASPLHF. CDR3 DNA sequence: TGTGCCAGCAGTTCCTTAGGGGACAGGGCTTCACCCCTCCACTTT.

The V call is TRBV11-1, the J call TRBJ1-2; 8 nucleotides align to TRBD1. V dropped 6 bases and J dropped 2; count of bases not matched to a gene: 5. In germline, CDR1 is SGHAT, CDR2 FQDESV (reference sequence). CDR3 length: 14 amino acids. In nucleotides, the CDR3 is TGTGCCAGCAGTTCCAGGACAGGGAACTATGGCTACACCTTC. The encoded protein is CASSSRTGNYGYTF.

The CDR3 spells CASSYSGDNEQFF. The CDR3 bases are TGTGCCAGCAGTTACTCAGGGGACAATGAGCAGTTCTTC. The chain has TRBV6-5 and TRBJ2-1; maybe TRBD1 (5 bases). CDR3 length equals 13 residues. Germline-derived CDR1 and CDR2 are MNHEY and SVGAGI. Deletions cut 0 bases from V and 5 bases from J, with 5 bases between.

The V and J genes are TRBV12-3 or TRBV12-4 and TRBJ1-3, with 9 positions matching TRBD1. The CDR3 spans 15 residues. V lost 3 bases, J lost 5 bases, and 5 bases stayed unmatched. CDR3 bases: TGTGCCAGCAGTTTGGCACAGGGGGCGAGAAACACCATATATTTT. This sequence encodes CASSLAQGARNTIYF.

The rearrangement links TRBV12-3 or TRBV12-4 to TRBJ2-1; no clear D gene. Trimming removed 3 bases from V and 0 bases from J, with 6 bases in between. The CDR3 sequence is 14 residues long. The CDR3 region has the DNA TGTGCCAGCAGTTTCCCCAGCTCCTACAATGAGCAGTTCTTC. It yields the protein CASSFPSSYNEQFF.

In this sample, this clonotype turned up many times. V and J are TRBV12-3 or TRBV12-4 and TRBJ2-3; no clear D gene. V dropped 2 bases and J dropped 0 bases, with 9 bases sitting between them. The CDR3 consists of 15 residues. CDR3 nucleotide sequence: TGTGCCAGCAGTTTAAGGCTGCCGAGCACAGATACGCAGTATTTT. Translated, it gives CASSLRLPSTDTQYF.